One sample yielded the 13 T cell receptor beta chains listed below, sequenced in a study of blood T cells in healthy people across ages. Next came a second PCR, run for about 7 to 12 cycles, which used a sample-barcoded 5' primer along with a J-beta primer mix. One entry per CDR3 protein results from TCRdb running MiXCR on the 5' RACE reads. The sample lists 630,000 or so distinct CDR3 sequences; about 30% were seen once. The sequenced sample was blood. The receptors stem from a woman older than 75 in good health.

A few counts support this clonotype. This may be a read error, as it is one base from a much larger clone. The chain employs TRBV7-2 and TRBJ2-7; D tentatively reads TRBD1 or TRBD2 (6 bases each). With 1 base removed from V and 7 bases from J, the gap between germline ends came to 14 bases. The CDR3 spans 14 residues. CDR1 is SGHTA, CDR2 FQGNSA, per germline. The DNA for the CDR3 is TGTGCCAGCAGCTTAGGCTGGGGGGCAGGGGAGCAGTACTTC. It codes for CASSLGWGAGEQYF.

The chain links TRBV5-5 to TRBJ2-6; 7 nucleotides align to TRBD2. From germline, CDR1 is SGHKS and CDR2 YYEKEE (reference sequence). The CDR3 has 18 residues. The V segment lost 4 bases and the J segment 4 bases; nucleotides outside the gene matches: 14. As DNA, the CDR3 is TGTGCCAGCAGCGGTCCCGGACGGGGGGTCCGCGGGGCCAACGTCCTGACTTTC. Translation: CASSGPGRGVRGANVLTF.

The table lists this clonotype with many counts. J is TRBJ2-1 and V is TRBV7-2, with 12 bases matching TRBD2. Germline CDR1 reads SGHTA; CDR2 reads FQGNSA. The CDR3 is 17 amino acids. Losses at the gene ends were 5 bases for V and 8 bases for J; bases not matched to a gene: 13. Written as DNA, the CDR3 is TGTGCCAGCAGCGCACTAGCGGGGGGTCCGTTATCGTATGAGCAGTTCTTC. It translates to CASSALAGGPLSYEQFF.

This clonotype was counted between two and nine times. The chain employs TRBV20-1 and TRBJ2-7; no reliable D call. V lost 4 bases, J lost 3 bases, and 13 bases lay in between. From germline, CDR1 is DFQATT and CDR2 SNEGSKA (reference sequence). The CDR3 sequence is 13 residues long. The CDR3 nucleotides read TGCAGTGCTAAGTACCCTGAAATCTACGAGCAGTACTTC. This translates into CSAKYPEIYEQYF.

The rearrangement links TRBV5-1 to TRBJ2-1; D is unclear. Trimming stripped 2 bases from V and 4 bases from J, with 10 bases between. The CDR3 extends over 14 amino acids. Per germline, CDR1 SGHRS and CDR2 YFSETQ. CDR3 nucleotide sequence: TGCGCCAGCAGCTTCGGTGCCGGTTACAATGAGCAGTTCTTC. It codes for CASSFGAGYNEQFF.

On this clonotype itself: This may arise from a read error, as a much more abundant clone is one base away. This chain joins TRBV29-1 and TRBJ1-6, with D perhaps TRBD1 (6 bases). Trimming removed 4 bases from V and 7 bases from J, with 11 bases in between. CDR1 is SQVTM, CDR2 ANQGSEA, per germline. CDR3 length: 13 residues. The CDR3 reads CSVGVGTNSPLHF. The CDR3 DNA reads TGCAGCGTTGGAGTCGGGACAAATTCACCCCTCCACTTT.

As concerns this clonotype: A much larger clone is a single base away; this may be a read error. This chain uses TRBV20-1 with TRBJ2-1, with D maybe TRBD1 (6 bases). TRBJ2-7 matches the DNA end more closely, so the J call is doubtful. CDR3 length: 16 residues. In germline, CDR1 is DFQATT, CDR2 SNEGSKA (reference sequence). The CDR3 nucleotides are TGCAGTGCTAGAGATCCTTCACAGGGCCCGTACAATGAGCAGTACTTC. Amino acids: CSARDPSQGPYNEQYF.

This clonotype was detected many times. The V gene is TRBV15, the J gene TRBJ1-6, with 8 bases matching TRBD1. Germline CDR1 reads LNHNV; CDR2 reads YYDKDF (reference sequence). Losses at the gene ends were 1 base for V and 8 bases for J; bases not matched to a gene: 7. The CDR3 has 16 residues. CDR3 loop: CATSRAGDRRYSPLHF. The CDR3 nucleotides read TGTGCCACCAGCAGAGCGGGGGACAGGCGGTATTCACCCCTCCACTTT.

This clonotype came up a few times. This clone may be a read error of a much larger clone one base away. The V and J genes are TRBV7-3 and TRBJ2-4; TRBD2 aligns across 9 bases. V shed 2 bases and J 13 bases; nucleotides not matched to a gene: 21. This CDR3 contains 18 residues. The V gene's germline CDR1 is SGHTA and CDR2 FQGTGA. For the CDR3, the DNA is TGTGCCAGCAGCTTACGCGTTAGCGGGGGTTGGAGGTTTGAGGAGCAGTACTTC. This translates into CASSLRVSGGWRFEEQYF.

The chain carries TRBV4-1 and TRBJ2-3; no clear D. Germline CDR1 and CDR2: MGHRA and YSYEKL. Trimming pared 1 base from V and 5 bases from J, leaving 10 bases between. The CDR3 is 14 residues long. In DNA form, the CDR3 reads TGCGCCAGCAGCCAAGTCGTCCTGAGAGATACGCAGTATTTT. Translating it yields CASSQVVLRDTQYF.

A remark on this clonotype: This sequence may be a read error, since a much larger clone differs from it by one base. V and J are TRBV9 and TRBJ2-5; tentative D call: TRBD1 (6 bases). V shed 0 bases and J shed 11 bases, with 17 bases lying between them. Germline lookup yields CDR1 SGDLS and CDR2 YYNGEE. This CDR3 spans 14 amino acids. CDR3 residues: CASSVVTGFGEQYF. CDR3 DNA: TGTGCCAGCAGCGTAGTAACAGGGTTCGGTGAGCAGTACTTC.

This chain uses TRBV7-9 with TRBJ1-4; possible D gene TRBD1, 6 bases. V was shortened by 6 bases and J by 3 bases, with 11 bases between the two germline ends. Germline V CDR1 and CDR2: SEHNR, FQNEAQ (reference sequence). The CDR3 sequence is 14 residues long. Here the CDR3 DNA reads TGTGCCAGCAGTTTGCAGGGGTCTAATGAAAAACTGTTTTTT. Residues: CASSLQGSNEKLFF.

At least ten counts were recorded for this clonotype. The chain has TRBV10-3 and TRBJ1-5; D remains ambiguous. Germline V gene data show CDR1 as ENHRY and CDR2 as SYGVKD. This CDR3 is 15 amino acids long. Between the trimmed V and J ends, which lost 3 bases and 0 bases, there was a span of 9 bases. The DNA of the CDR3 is TGTGCCATCAGTGAAAATAGTTTTAGCAATCAGCCCCAGCATTTT. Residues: CAISENSFSNQPQHF.